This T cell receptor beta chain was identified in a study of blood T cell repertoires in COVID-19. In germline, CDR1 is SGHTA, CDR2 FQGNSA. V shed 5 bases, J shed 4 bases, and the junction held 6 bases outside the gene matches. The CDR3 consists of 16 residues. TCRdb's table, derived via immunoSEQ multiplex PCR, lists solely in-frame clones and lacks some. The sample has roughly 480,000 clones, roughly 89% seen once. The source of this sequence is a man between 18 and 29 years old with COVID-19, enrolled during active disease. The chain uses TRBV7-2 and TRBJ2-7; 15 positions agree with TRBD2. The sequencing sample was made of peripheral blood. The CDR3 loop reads CASSPGTSGGIYEQYF. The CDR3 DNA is TGTGCCAGCAGCCCCGGGACTAGCGGGGGGATTTACGAGCAGTACTTC.